One and the same sample provided the 4 T cell receptor beta chains below, sequenced in a study of early T cells in non-severe SARS-CoV-2 infection. TCRdb processed the 5' RACE reads anew with MiXCR; each CDR3 protein has one entry. This sample has about 63,000 distinct CDR3 sequences, with over 10% found just once. Material: whole blood. The receptors were gathered from an adult who was a healthcare worker with PCR-confirmed SARS-CoV-2 infection or an uninfected control (not recorded which).

The rearrangement joins TRBV11-2 to TRBJ2-7; TRBD2 agrees at 7 bases. The germline CDR1 and CDR2 sequences are SGHAT and FQNNGV. The CDR3 covers 13 residues. J gave up 4 bases and V 5 bases, and 5 bases lay outside the gene matches. The CDR3: CASSIRGGYEQYF. In nucleotides, the CDR3 is TGTGCCAGCAGCATTAGGGGAGGGTACGAGCAGTACTTC.

This clonotype came up many times. The junction and the germline gene differ at one end; a read error may be behind it. The chain combines TRBV7-7 with TRBJ2-5, with D possibly TRBD2 on 6 matching bases. CDR1 and CDR2 (germline): SSHAT, FNYEAQ (reference sequence). The CDR3 extends over 13 amino acids. CDR3 loop: CASSRRVEETQYF. The CDR3 nucleotides are TGTGCTAGCAGCAGGAGGGTTGAAGAGACCCAGTACTTC.

This clonotype was detected many times. CDR3 residues: CSASDGGNSPLHF. The CDR3 DNA reads as TGCAGTGCTAGCGACGGGGGTAATTCACCCCTCCACTTT. The V and J genes are TRBV20-1 and TRBJ1-6; perhaps TRBD1 as D (5 bases). CDR1 is DFQATT and CDR2 is SNEGSKA in the germline V gene (reference sequence). There are 13 residues in the CDR3. The germline V and J ends were trimmed by 3 bases and 6 bases, with 9 bases remaining between them.

The rearrangement links TRBV11-2 to TRBJ2-3; no firm D call. V lost 5 bases, J lost 2 bases, and 5 bases lay in between. This CDR3 comprises 12 residues. The V gene's germline CDR1 is SGHAT and CDR2 FQNNGV. The CDR3 DNA is TGTGCCAGCAGCCGGTCCACAGATACGCAGTATTTT. This encodes CASSRSTDTQYF. The complete variable domain, with remaining parts taken from reference TRBV11-2 and TRBJ2-3, reads EAGVAQSPRYKIIEKRQSVAFWCNPISGHATLYWYQQILGQGPKLLIQFQNNGVVDDSQLPKDRFSAERLKGVDSTLKIQPAKLEDSAVYLCASSRSTDTQYFGPGTRLTVL.